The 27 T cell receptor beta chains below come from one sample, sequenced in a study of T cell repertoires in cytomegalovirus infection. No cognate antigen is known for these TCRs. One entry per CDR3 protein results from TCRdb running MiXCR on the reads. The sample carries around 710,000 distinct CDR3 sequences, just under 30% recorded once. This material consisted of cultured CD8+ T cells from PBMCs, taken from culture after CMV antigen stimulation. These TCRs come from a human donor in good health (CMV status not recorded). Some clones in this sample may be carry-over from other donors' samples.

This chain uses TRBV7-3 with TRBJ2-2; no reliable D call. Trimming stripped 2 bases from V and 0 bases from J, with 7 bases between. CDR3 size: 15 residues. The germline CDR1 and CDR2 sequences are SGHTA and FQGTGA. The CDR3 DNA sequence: TGTGCCAGCAGCTTACCCGACTCGAACACCGGGGAGCTGTTTTTT. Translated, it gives CASSLPDSNTGELFF.

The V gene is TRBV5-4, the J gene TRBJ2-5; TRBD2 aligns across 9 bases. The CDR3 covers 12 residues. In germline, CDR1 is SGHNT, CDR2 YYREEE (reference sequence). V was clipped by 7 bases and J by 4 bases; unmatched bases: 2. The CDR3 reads CASAGGGETQYF. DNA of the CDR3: TGTGCCAGCGCGGGGGGGGGAGAGACCCAGTACTTC.

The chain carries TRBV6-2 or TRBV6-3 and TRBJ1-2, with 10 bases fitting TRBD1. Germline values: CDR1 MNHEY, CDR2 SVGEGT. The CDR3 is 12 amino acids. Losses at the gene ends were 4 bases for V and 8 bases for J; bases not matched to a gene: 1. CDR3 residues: CASSWDRGGYTF. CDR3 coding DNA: TGTGCCAGCAGTTGGGACAGGGGCGGCTACACCTTC.

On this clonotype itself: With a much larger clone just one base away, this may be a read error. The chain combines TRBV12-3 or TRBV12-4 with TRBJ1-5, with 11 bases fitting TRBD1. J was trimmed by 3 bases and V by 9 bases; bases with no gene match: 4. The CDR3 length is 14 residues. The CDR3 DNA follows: TGTGCCAGTCGGACAGGGGGCTTCAATCAGCCCCAGCATTTT. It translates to CASRTGGFNQPQHF.

The CDR3 here is CASSKGAYYGYTF. In nucleotides, the CDR3 is TGTGCCAGCAGCAAGGGGGCCTACTATGGCTACACCTTC. The chain has TRBV27 and TRBJ1-2; 7 nucleotides line up with TRBD1. Per the germline V gene, CDR1 is MNHEY and CDR2 is SMNVEV (reference sequence). Losses at the gene ends were 6 bases for V and 3 bases for J; bases not matched to a gene: 4. The CDR3 consists of 13 residues.

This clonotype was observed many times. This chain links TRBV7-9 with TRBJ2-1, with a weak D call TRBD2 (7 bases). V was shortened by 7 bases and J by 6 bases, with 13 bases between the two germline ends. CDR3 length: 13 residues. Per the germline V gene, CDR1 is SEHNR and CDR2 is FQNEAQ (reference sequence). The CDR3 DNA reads TGTGCCAGCATCGCGGGGGCCCTCAATGAGCAGTTCTTC. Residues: CASIAGALNEQFF.

The CDR3 sequence: CASSALTGADQPQHF. The CDR3 DNA reads TGTGCCAGCAGCGCTTTAACAGGGGCCGATCAGCCCCAGCATTTT. V and J are TRBV27 and TRBJ1-5, with 7 bases matching TRBD1. Germline V gene data show CDR1 as MNHEY and CDR2 as SMNVEV (reference sequence). The V and J ends lost 6 bases and 5 bases, in that order; junction bases with no gene match: 10. This CDR3 has 15 amino acids.

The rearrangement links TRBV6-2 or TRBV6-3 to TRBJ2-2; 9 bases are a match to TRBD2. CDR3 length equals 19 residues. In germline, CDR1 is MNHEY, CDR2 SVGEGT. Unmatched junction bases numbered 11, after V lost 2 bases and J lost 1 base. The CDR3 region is CASSYPPELAGLNTGELFF. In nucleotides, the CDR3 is TGTGCCAGCAGTTACCCGCCGGAACTAGCGGGCCTGAACACCGGGGAGCTGTTTTTT.

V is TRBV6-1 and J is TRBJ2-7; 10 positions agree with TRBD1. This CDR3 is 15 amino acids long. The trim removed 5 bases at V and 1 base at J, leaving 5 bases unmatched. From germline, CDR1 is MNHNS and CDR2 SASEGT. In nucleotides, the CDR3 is TGTGCCAGCAGTAAAGACAGGGGGCGGTCCTACGAGCAGTACGTC. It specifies CASSKDRGRSYEQYV.

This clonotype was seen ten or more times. Here the CDR3 reads CASAHPGRAGTDTQYF. As DNA, the CDR3 is TGTGCCAGCGCGCATCCCGGGCGTGCGGGCACAGATACGCAGTATTTT. V usage is TRBV7-2 and J usage is TRBJ2-3; the D is unclear. Deletions cut 8 bases from V and 1 base from J, with 19 bases between. This CDR3 contains 16 residues. The V gene's germline CDR1 is SGHTA and CDR2 FQGNSA.

The CDR3 coding sequence is TGTGCCAGCAGTCAAAACAGGGTGGGGAATTCACCCCTCCACTTT. Protein product: CASSQNRVGNSPLHF. The chain couples TRBV5-5 to TRBJ1-6; D possibly corresponds to TRBD1 (6 bases). The length of the CDR3 is 15 residues. Deletions cut 5 bases from V and 7 bases from J, with 16 bases between. Germline CDR1 is SGHKS and CDR2 is YYEKEE (reference sequence).

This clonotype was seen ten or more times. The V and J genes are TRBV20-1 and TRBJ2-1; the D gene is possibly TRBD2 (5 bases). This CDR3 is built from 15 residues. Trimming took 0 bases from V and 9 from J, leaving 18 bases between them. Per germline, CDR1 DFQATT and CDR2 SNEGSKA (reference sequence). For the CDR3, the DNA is TGCAGTGCTAGAGACTCCGGCTGGGAGTCAGGTGAGCAGTTCTTC. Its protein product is CSARDSGWESGEQFF.

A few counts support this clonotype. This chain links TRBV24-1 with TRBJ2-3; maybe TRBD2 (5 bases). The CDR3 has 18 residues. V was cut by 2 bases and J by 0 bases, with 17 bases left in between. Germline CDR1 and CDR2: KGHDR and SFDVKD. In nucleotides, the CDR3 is TGTGCCACCAGTGATTCGCTAGCAGCCGAAACTAGCACAGATACGCAGTATTTT. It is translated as CATSDSLAAETSTDTQYF.

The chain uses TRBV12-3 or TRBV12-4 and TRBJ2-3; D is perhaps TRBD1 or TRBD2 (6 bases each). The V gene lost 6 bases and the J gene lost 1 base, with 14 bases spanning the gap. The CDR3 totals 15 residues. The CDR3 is CASRPSGAGTDTQYF. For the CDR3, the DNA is TGTGCCAGCAGACCCTCGGGGGCCGGCACAGATACGCAGTATTTT.

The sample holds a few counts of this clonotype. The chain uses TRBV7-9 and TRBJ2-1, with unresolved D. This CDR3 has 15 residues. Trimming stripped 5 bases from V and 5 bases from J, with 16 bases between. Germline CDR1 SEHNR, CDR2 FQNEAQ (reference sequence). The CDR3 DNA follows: TGTGCCAGCAGCCCCGAGACGGCCATGGACAATGAGCAGTTCTTC. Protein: CASSPETAMDNEQFF.

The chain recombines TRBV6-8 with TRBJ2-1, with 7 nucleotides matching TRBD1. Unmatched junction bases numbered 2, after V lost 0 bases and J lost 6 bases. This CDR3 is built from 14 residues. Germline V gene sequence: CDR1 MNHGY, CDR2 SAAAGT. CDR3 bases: TGTGCCAGCAGTTACTCGACAGGGTTCAATGAGCAGTTCTTC. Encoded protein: CASSYSTGFNEQFF.

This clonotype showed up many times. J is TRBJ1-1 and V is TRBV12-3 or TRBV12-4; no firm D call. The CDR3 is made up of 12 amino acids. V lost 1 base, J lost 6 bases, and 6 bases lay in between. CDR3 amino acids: CASSLGRAEAFF. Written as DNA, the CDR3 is TGTGCCAGCAGTTTAGGTAGGGCTGAAGCTTTCTTT.

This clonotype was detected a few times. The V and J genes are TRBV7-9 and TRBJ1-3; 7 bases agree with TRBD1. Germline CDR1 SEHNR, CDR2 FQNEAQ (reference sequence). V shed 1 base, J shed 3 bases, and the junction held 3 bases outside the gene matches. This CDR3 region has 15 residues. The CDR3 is CASSLEGGLGNTIYF. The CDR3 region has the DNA TGTGCCAGCAGCTTAGAAGGGGGCCTTGGAAACACCATATATTTT.

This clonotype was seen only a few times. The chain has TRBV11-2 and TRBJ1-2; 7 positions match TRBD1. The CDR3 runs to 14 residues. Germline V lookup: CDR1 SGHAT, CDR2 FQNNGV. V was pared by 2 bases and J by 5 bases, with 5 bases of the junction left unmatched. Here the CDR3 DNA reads TGTGCCAGCAGCTTAAAGGGGGCTGGATATGGCTACACCTTC. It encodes CASSLKGAGYGYTF.

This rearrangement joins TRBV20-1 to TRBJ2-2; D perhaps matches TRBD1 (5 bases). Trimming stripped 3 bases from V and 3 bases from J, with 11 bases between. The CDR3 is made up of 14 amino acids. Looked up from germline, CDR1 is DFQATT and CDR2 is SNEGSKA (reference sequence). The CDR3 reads CSARSSRDTGELFF. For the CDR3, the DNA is TGCAGTGCTAGGTCCAGCAGGGACACCGGGGAGCTGTTTTTT.

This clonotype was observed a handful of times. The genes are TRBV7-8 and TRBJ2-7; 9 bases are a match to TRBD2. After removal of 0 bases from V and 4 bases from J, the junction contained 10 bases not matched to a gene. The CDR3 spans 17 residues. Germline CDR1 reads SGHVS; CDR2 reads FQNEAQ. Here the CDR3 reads CASSLAQARGGIYEQYV. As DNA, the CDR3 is TGTGCCAGCAGCTTAGCTCAAGCGCGGGGGGGGATTTACGAGCAGTACGTC.

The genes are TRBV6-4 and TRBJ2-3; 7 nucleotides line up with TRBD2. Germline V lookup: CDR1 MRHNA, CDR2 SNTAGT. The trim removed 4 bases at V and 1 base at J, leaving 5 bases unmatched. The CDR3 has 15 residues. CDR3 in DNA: TGTGCCAGCAGTGTTCTAGCGGACCGCACAGATACGCAGTATTTT. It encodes CASSVLADRTDTQYF.

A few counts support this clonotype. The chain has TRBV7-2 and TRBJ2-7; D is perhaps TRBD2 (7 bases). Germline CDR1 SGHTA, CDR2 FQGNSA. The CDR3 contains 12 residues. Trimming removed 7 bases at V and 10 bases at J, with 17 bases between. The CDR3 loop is CASNPRGGGQYF. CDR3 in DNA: TGTGCCAGCAACCCCCGAGGGGGGGGACAGTACTTC.

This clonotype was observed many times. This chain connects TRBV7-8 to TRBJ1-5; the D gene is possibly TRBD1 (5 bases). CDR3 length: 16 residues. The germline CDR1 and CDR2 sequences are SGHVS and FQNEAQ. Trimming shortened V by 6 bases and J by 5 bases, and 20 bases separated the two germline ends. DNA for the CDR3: TGTGCCAGCAGGGGGGATACAATGGGGTGGGATCAGCCCCAGCATTTT. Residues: CASRGDTMGWDQPQHF.

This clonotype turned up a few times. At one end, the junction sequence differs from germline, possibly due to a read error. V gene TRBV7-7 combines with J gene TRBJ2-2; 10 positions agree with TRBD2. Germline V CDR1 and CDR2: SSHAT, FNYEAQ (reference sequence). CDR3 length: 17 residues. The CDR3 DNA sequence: TGTGCTAGCAGCCAAACCCCTAGCGGGGGAGTCACCGGGGAGCTGTTTTTT. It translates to CASSQTPSGGVTGELFF.

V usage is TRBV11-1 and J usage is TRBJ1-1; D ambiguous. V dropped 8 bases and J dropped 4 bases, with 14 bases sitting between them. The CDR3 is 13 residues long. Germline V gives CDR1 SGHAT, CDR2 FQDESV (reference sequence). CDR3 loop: CASGSSGITEAFF. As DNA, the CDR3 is TGTGCCAGCGGAAGCTCAGGAATCACTGAAGCTTTCTTT.

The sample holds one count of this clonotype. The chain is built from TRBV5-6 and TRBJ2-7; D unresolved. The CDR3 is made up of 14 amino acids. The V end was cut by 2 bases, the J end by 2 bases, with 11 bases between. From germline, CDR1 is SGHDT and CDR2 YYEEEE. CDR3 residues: CASSFFQLTYEQYF. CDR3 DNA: TGTGCCAGCAGCTTTTTCCAACTTACCTACGAGCAGTACTTC.